This T cell receptor beta chain emerged from a study of OX40 agonist ivuxolimab in advanced cancers. Across the study: Each dose-escalation patient presented with hepatocellular carcinoma, melanoma, renal cell or head and neck cancer. Checkpoint inhibitors had been given previously to 35% to 50% of patients. General observations from the study: Certain nonresponders additionally had low normalized T-cell clonal expansion.

TCRdb's table, derived via immunoSEQ multiplex PCR, lists solely in-frame clones and lacks some. The sample records around 19,000 clones, 85% to 95% being singletons. About this clone itself: Its antigen is undetermined.

This CDR3 is 15 amino acids long. V was clipped by 7 bases and J by 1 base; unmatched bases: 10. Germline V CDR1 and CDR2: MNHEY, SMNVEV (reference sequence). The chain recombines TRBV27 with TRBJ2-7; 7 bases fit TRBD1. The TCR comes from an adult with an advanced solid tumor such as melanoma, head and neck, liver or kidney cancer. The input for sequencing was CD4+ or CD8+ T cells sorted from blood, taken in a trial of the OX40 agonist ivuxolimab. DNA for the CDR3: TGTGCCAGCAAAGCTGGGACAGCCCTTTCCTACGAGCAGTACTTC. Its protein is CASKAGTALSYEQYF.